A selection of T cell receptor beta chains follows, all from one sample in a study of T cell changes during pregnancy in multiple sclerosis. Clones were sequenced by immunoSEQ multiplex PCR, and TCRdb holds only the in-frame ones, with some missing. The sample lists 40,000 to 45,000 clones; 89% were seen once. The material sequenced was CD4+ T cells from peripheral blood mononuclear cells, taken in the first trimester of pregnancy. Source of these receptors: a female donor with multiple sclerosis, enrolled in a pregnancy study. The CDR3 runs from the conserved cysteine through the conserved F or W. The order of the fields is V gene, clone size, D gene, J gene, CDR3 protein, CDR3 DNA. A D gene is named only where the DNA matches it firmly. The listing skips clone size in some rows; elsewhere it reads once, few, many or a size class.

TRBV11-2,once,-,TRBJ2-1,CASSPSGSSYNEQFF,TGTGCCAGCAGCCCGAGCGGTAGCTCCTACAATGAGCAGTTCTTC
TRBV9,-,-,TRBJ2-1,CASSPRAGSTNNEQFF,TGTGCCAGCAGCCCCCGTGCCGGGAGTACTAACAATGAGCAGTTCTTC
TRBV19,-,TRBD1,TRBJ1-2,CASSSDRAMGSGYTF,TGTGCCAGTAGTAGCGACAGGGCTATGGGTTCTGGCTACACCTTC
TRBV10-2,-,TRBD1,TRBJ1-1,CASDRGTANTEAFF,TGCGCCAGCGATCGCGGGACAGCGAACACTGAAGCTTTCTTT
TRBV28,-,-,TRBJ1-2,CASSAGRSERYTF,TGTGCCAGCAGTGCGGGACGGTCAGAGCGCTACACCTTC
TRBV28,-,TRBD1,TRBJ1-1,CASSLTPGQGLEAFF,TGTGCCAGCAGTCTTACGCCGGGACAGGGGTTAGAAGCTTTCTTT
TRBV5-4,-,-,TRBJ1-2,CASSLRAGEGDYGYTF,TGTGCCAGCAGCCTCAGAGCCGGGGAGGGCGACTATGGCTACACCTTC
TRBV30,-,-,TRBJ1-1,CAWSAPGKIVTEAFF,TGTGCCTGGAGTGCGCCAGGAAAGATTGTTACTGAAGCTTTCTTT
TRBV28,once,-,TRBJ2-5,CASSLGQLQETQYF,TGTGCCAGCAGTTTAGGACAACTTCAAGAGACCCAGTACTTC
TRBV9,-,-,TRBJ1-2,CASSKSGLDYGYTF,TGTGCCAGCAGTAAATCGGGTCTTGACTATGGCTACACCTTC
TRBV9,-,-,TRBJ2-1,CASSVRLSGNTWDEQFF,TGTGCCAGCAGCGTCCGGCTTAGCGGAAACACTTGGGATGAGCAGTTCTTC
TRBV29-1,-,-,TRBJ1-1,CSVGGVTEAFF,TGCAGCGTTGGGGGGGTCACTGAAGCTTTCTTT
TRBV5-4,-,TRBD1,TRBJ2-6,CASRLTGTAKTGANVLTF,TGTGCCAGCAGGCTTACCGGGACAGCAAAGACTGGGGCCAACGTCCTGACTTTC
TRBV7-9,-,-,TRBJ2-1,CASSLDPRAVAYNEQFF,TGTGCCAGCAGCTTAGACCCCCGTGCGGTCGCCTACAATGAGCAGTTCTTC
TRBV7-2,once,TRBD1,TRBJ2-3,CASSRTGLFTDTQYF,TGTGCCAGCTCGCGGACAGGGCTATTCACAGATACGCAGTATTTT
TRBV5-6,-,-,TRBJ2-5,CASSFGGEETQYF,TGTGCCAGCAGCTTCGGGGGAGAAGAGACCCAGTACTTC
TRBV2,-,-,TRBJ1-1,CASSEWETEAFF,TGTGCCAGCAGTGAATGGGAGACTGAAGCTTTCTTT
TRBV5-1,few,-,TRBJ1-1,CASSLAGTPNTEAFF,TGCGCCAGCAGCTTGGCCGGGACACCGAACACTGAAGCTTTCTTT
TRBV11-1,-,-,TRBJ2-7,CASSPTARTYGEQYF,TGTGCCAGCAGTCCAACCGCTAGGACATATGGGGAGCAGTACTTC
TRBV6-5,-,-,TRBJ1-5,CASRRTATGNQPQHF,TGTGCCAGCAGACGGACCGCTACAGGGAATCAGCCCCAGCATTTT
TRBV6-4,-,TRBD2,TRBJ2-2,CASSELAGGSGELFF,TGTGCCAGCAGTGAACTAGCGGGAGGGTCCGGGGAGCTGTTTTTT
TRBV9,-,-,TRBJ2-3,CASSVGLTDTQYF,TGTGCCAGCAGCGTAGGGCTCACAGATACGCAGTATTTT
TRBV7-6,-,TRBD2,TRBJ2-7,CASSPLAGTDKGEQYF,TGTGCCAGCAGCCCACTAGCGGGAACAGATAAGGGCGAGCAGTACTTC
TRBV2,few,TRBD2,TRBJ2-3,CASSMTSGRTDTQYF,TGTGCCAGCAGTATGACCAGCGGGAGGACAGATACGCAGTATTTT
TRBV30,-,TRBD2,TRBJ2-1,CAWSGGPGLAGLSSYNEQFF,TGTGCCTGGAGTGGAGGCCCTGGGCTAGCGGGTTTGAGCTCCTACAATGAGCAGTTCTTC
TRBV18,once,TRBD1,TRBJ2-7,CASSLGTGGIIYEQYF,TGTGCCAGCTCTCTTGGGACAGGGGGTATCATCTACGAGCAGTACTTC
TRBV27,once,TRBD2,TRBJ2-1,CASSWGLAGVYNEQFF,TGTGCCAGCAGTTGGGGACTAGCGGGAGTCTACAATGAGCAGTTCTTC
TRBV5-1,-,-,TRBJ2-5,CASSFGEGAGETQYF,-
TRBV7-3,-,TRBD1,TRBJ1-1,CASSQTGKHPEAFF,TGTGCCAGCAGCCAGACAGGGAAACATCCTGAAGCTTTCTTT
TRBV30,-,TRBD2,TRBJ2-1,CAWSGGALAASYNEQFF,TGTGCCTGGAGCGGGGGGGCACTGGCGGCCTCCTACAATGAGCAGTTCTTC
TRBV30,-,-,TRBJ1-5,CAWSFRGNQPQHF,TGTGCCTGGAGTTTTCGGGGAAATCAGCCCCAGCATTTT
TRBV29-1,few,-,TRBJ2-3,CSVVLDGMTDTQYF,TGCAGCGTTGTGCTAGACGGCATGACAGATACGCAGTATTTT
TRBV11-3,-,TRBD2,TRBJ2-5,CASSLGGEGTQYF,TGTGCCAGCAGCTTAGGGGGGGAGGGGACCCAGTACTTC
TRBV23-1,-,-,TRBJ1-2,CASSQSFGGREGYTF,TGCGCCAGCAGTCAATCGTTCGGGGGGAGGGAGGGCTACACCTTC
TRBV14,-,TRBD1,TRBJ2-7,CASSAPGQGFREQYF,TGTGCCAGCAGCGCCCCGGGACAGGGATTTCGTGAGCAGTACTTC
TRBV4-3,-,TRBD2,TRBJ2-5,CASSQDVAGGFQETQYF,TGCGCCAGCAGCCAAGATGTAGCGGGAGGCTTCCAAGAGACCCAGTACTTC
TRBV7-3,-,-,TRBJ1-2,CASSSLGQLYGYTF,TGTGCCAGCAGCTCACTCGGACAGCTCTATGGCTACACCTTC
TRBV6-5,once,TRBD1,TRBJ1-1,CASSYVGPGQEGEAFF,TGTGCCAGCAGTTATGTAGGTCCGGGACAGGAGGGTGAAGCTTTCTTT
TRBV16,-,TRBD1,TRBJ2-5,CASSQGTAQETQYF,TGTGCCAGCAGCCAGGGGACAGCACAAGAGACCCAGTACTTC
TRBV6-1,-,-,TRBJ2-7,CASLNVWTTGREQYF,TGTGCCAGCCTTAACGTGTGGACTACCGGCCGTGAGCAGTACTTC
TRBV2,-,-,TRBJ2-1,CASRGTRESYNEQFF,TGTGCCAGTAGGGGAACTCGGGAGAGCTACAATGAGCAGTTCTTC
TRBV5-5,-,TRBD1,TRBJ1-3,CASSFGQGGNTIYF,TGTGCCAGCAGCTTTGGACAGGGCGGAAACACCATATATTTT
TRBV28,-,-,TRBJ2-6,CASSGDISGANVLTF,TGTGCCAGCAGTGGGGACATCTCTGGGGCCAATGTCCTGACTTTC
TRBV6-4,medium-sized,TRBD2,TRBJ2-2,CASKLAGDTGELFF,TGTGCCAGCAAACTAGCGGGAGACACCGGGGAGCTGTTTTTT
TRBV5-6,-,-,TRBJ1-4,CASSLGIRGLNEKLFF,TGTGCCAGCAGCTTGGGGATCCGGGGTCTAAATGAAAAACTGTTTTTT
TRBV7-9,-,TRBD2,TRBJ2-1,CATSSGRPRSYNEQFF,TGTGCCACCTCGAGCGGGAGACCACGCTCCTACAATGAGCAGTTCTTC
TRBV9,few,-,TRBJ1-4,CASSAPLGANEKLFF,TGTGCCAGCAGCGCCCCTTTAGGGGCTAATGAAAAACTGTTTTTT
TRBV6-5,-,-,TRBJ1-1,CASSRNTEAFF,TGTGCCAGCAGCCGGAACACTGAAGCTTTCTTT
TRBV2,once,-,TRBJ1-5,CASSVEENQPQHF,TGTGCCAGCAGTGTGGAGGAGAATCAGCCCCAGCATTTT
TRBV5-6,-,-,TRBJ1-1,CASSLGTMNTEAFF,TGTGCCAGCAGCCTAGGAACGATGAACACTGAAGCTTTCTTT
TRBV28,-,-,TRBJ1-1,CASTSYGAGNTEAFF,TGTGCCAGCACCTCCTATGGGGCAGGGAACACTGAAGCTTTCTTT
TRBV18,-,TRBD1,TRBJ1-1,CASSPQGDTEAFF,TGTGCCAGCTCACCCCAGGGGGACACTGAAGCTTTCTTT